This TCR beta chain was captured by sequencing in a study of TIL therapy for anti-PD-1-resistant metastatic lung cancer (dated by TCRdb to about 2021). About the investigation overall: Before any PD-1/PD-L1 blockade was given, tumors were harvested, nivolumab was then administered, and patients who progressed went on to receive lymphodepletion, an infusion of expanded TIL, and IL-2. Tumor and peripheral blood T cell receptor beta sequencing was used to track clonotypes across tumor, expanded TIL product and serial blood samples. A median age of around 54 years (range about 35-75) and a median tumor PD-L1 proportion score of approximately 6% were recorded among enrolled patients. Most of the cohort had lung adenocarcinoma, including a few EGFR-mutant tumors and two ALK-rearranged tumors, and half of the patients were either current or former smokers. Across the cohort, whole-exome sequencing showed a median non-synonymous tumor mutation burden of approximately 1.5 mutations per megabase.

The time point label, read with the paper, signifies: pre-treatment sample, taken before nivolumab and TIL therapy. Between late 2017 and early 2020, a dual-center phase I trial enrolled adults who had stage 4 NSCLC. The samples were drawn from an open-label, single-arm phase I trial testing tumor-infiltrating lymphocyte therapy combined with nivolumab in advanced non-small cell lung cancer. Blood mononuclear cells from EDTA tubes were isolated by Ficoll gradient, snap-frozen as pellets, and DNA was extracted with a Qiagen mini-prep kit. In regard to this clone: Which antigen it targets is not known. No qualities accompany the bases; no much larger clone lies one base away.

TCR beta CDR3 regions were amplified from genomic DNA by bias-controlled multiplex PCR with the immunoSEQ v3 hsTCRB kit. TCR libraries were sequenced on an Illumina NextSeq 500 to 1.5 million to 2 million read pairs for survey level or about 5-6 million for deep level. Per the authors' processing: Clonality was reported by immunoSEQ Analyzer software, which also assigned V, D and J genes and filtered out non-productive sequences. Repertoires were compared using productive Simpson clonality and Morisita overlap index of productive TRB rearrangements between infused TIL and blood. The absolute count of a clonotype in blood was estimated by multiplying the lymphocyte count by the CD3+ fraction and by the productive frequency of the clone. The clones in this table, taken by TCRdb from immuneACCESS, are in-frame only. Not every clone is retained; where verified, under half of the shortfall comes from an unresolved V gene, and the cause of the rest is unknown. V and J calls and clone size follow that table, whereas D and trimming were derived from the DNA. Counted in this sample were more than 50,000 clones; around 86% of them appeared once. The ten largest account for 2% to 3% of the sample.

Overall study outcomes, separate from this receptor: The cohort was highly selected, with more treatment-naive, never-smoker and oncogene-addicted patients than typical, limiting generalizability. The study protocol defined all tumor marker inferences as exploratory. The baseline peripheral repertoire was partially replaced by infused TIL clonotypes, which then decayed over months, and no apparent association between persistence and response was found.

V is cut back by 2 bases and J by 0 bases, with 1 base in the junction unmatched. The germline V gene encodes CDR1 ENHRY and CDR2 SYGVKD. Spanning cysteine to phenylalanine, the CDR3 consists of 15 amino acids. The DNA shown is the 45-base CDR3, in frame from base 1. Sequenced here: blood, sampled at baseline. The chain was built from TRBV10-3 and TRBJ2-1, and 7 bases in between align with TRBD2. This TCR was sampled from a person aged 25-80 years with non-small cell lung cancer. The DNA sequence is given as TGTGCCATCAGTGAGAGCGGGATCTCCTACAATGAGCAGTTCTTC. The resulting protein is CAISESGISYNEQFF.